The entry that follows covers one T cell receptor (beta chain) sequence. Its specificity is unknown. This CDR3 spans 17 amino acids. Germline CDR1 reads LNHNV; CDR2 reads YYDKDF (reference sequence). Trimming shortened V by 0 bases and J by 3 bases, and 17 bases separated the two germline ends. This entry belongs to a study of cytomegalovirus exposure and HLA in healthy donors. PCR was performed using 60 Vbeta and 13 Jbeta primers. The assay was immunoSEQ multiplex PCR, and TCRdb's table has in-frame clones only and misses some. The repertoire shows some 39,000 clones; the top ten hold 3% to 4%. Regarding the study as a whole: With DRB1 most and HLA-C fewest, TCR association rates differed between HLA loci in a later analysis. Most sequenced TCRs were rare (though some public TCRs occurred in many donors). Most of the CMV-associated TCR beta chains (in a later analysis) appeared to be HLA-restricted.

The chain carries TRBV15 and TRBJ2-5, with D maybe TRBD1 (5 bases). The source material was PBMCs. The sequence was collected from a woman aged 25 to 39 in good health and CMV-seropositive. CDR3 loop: CATSRDRPQTVKETQYF. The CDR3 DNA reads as TGTGCCACCAGCAGAGATCGCCCCCAGACAGTTAAAGAGACCCAGTACTTC.